The sequence of this TCR beta chain was determined in a study of blood T cell repertoires in COVID-19. In the study overall: Italy, Spain and the United States were the sources of the convalescent and acute COVID-19 samples. PBMCs, B-cell-depleted T cells, or T cells provided the cDNA or gDNA that made up the material.

Methods used by the authors: Estimated nucleated cell counts came from reference gene primer amplification. TCRdb's table, derived via immunoSEQ multiplex PCR, lists solely in-frame clones and lacks some. V and J calls plus clone size are reproduced from that table; the DNA served to infer D and trimming. The profile shows more than 150,000 clones, 85% to 90% of them singletons. V dropped 5 bases and J dropped 0; count of bases not matched to a gene: 5. The CDR3 has 15 residues. Germline V CDR1 and CDR2: LNHDA, SQIVND (reference sequence). J is TRBJ2-3 and V is TRBV19; 7 nucleotides agree with TRBD2. Sample: peripheral blood. The clonotype originates from a man between 45 and 60 years old with active or convalescent COVID-19. CDR3 sequence (DNA): TGTGCCAGTAGTCCCCTAGCGGTTAGCACAGATACGCAGTATTTT. Amino acids: CASSPLAVSTDTQYF.